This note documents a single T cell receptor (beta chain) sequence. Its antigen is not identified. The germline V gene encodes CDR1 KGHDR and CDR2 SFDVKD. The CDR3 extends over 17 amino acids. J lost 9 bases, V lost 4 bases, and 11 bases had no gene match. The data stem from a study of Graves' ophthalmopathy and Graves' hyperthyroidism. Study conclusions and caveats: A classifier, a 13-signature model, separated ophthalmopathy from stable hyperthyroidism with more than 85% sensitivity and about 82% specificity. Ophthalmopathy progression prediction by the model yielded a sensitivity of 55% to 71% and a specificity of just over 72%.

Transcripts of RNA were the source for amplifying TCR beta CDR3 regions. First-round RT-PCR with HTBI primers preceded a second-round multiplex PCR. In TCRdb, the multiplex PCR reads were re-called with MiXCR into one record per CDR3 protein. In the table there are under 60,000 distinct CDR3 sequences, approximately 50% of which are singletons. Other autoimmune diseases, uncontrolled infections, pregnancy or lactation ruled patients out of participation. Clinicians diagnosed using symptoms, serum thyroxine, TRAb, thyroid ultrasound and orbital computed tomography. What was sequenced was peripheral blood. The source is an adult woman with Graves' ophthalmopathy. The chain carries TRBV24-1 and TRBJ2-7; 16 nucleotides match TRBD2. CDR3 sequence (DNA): TGTGCCACCAGTGAACTCCCGGGACTAGCGGGAGGGGATTGGCAGTACTTC. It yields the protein CATSELPGLAGGDWQYF.